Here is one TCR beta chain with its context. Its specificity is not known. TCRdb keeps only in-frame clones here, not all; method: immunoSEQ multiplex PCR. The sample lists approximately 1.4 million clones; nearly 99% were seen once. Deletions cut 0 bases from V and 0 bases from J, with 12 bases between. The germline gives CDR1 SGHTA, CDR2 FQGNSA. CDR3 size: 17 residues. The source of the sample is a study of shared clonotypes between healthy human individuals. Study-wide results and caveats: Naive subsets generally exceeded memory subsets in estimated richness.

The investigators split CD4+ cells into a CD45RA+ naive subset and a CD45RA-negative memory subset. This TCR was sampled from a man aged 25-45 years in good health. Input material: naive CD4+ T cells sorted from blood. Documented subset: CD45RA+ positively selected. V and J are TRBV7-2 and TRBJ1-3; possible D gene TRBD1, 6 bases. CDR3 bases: TGTGCCAGCAGCTTAGCTCCCGGACAGAGCTCTGGAAACACCATATATTTT. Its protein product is CASSLAPGQSSGNTIYF.